This section outlines one T cell receptor (beta chain) sequence together with its context. The entry originates in a study of blood T cell repertoires in COVID-19. Overall study context: There were acute and convalescent COVID-19 samples, and they came from the United States, Italy and Spain.

Clones were read by immunoSEQ multiplex PCR, and TCRdb kept only the in-frame ones, dropping some. Of under 300,000 clones in the sample, 65% to 85% were seen once. This CDR3 is 14 amino acids long. Trimming cost V 3 bases and J 13 bases; bases outside gene matches: 13. The V gene's germline CDR1 is SGDLS and CDR2 YYNGEE. The V and J genes are TRBV9 and TRBJ2-4, with 7 nucleotides matching TRBD1. The sequence came from a woman aged 40 to 50 who had recovered from COVID-19. The source material was peripheral blood. CDR3 loop: CASSANPLEDRQYF. In DNA form, the CDR3 reads TGTGCCAGCAGCGCAAATCCCCTGGAGGACAGGCAGTACTTC.